These 20 T cell receptor beta chains share one sample of origin, sequenced in a study of breast tumors, draining lymph nodes, adjacent tissues. The lymph nodes were axillary draining lymph nodes from breast cancer patients. TCRdb reprocessed the multiplex PCR reads via MiXCR and lists one record per CDR3 protein. The sample includes approximately 90,000 distinct CDR3 sequences, roughly 29% seen only once; the top ten take roughly 8.1%. The sample was axillary lymph node tissue. Receptors originate from a female donor with breast cancer. Some clones in this sample may be carry-over from other donors' samples.

With regard to this clonotype: Since a much larger clone is just one base distant, this may be a read error. V and J are TRBV6-2 or TRBV6-3 and TRBJ2-1; the D is unclear. The V gene lost 5 bases and the J gene lost 8 bases, with 10 bases spanning the gap. The CDR3 sequence is 12 residues long. The germline gives CDR1 MNHEY, CDR2 SVGEGT. CDR3 coding DNA: TGTGCCAGCAGTCACCCAACGGATGAGCAGTTCTTC. Protein: CASSHPTDEQFF.

This clonotype was seen many times. This CDR3 is CASSLSPGQGAYEQYF. The DNA for the CDR3 is TGCGCCAGCAGCTTGTCCCCCGGACAGGGGGCCTACGAGCAGTACTTC. This chain joins TRBV5-1 and TRBJ2-7; 10 bases align to TRBD1. Unmatched junction bases numbered 6, after V lost 1 base and J lost 2 bases. The CDR3 is 16 residues long. CDR1 is SGHRS, CDR2 YFSETQ, per germline.

This clonotype has at least ten counts. The chain combines TRBV28 with TRBJ2-5, with D perhaps being TRBD1 or TRBD2 (6 bases each). Looked up from germline, CDR1 is MDHEN and CDR2 is SYDVKM. The CDR3 loop spans 13 amino acids. Trimming shortened V by 6 bases and J by 9 bases, and 17 bases separated the two germline ends. For the CDR3, the DNA is TGTGCCAGCAGAAATAGGGGGGCCTGGGCCCAGTACTTC. Translating it yields CASRNRGAWAQYF.

This clonotype was observed at least ten times. The V call is TRBV9, the J call TRBJ2-1; TRBD2 matches 8 bases. The CDR3 has 15 amino acids. V was pared by 0 bases and J by 8 bases, with 7 bases of the junction left unmatched. CDR1 is SGDLS and CDR2 is YYNGEE in the germline V gene. This CDR3 is CASSVDIAGWDEQFF. Written as DNA, the CDR3 is TGTGCCAGCAGCGTAGACATAGCGGGATGGGATGAGCAGTTCTTC.

Details on this clonotype: This may come from a read error, since a much larger clone is one base off. J is TRBJ2-3 and V is TRBV27; 7 bases are a match to TRBD2. This CDR3 spans 15 amino acids. CDR1 and CDR2 from the germline V gene are MNHEY and SMNVEV (reference sequence). The ends lost 7 bases at V and 3 bases at J; junction bases unmatched: 10. This chain's CDR3 is CASNFMLAVTDTQYF. Here the CDR3 DNA reads TGTGCCAGCAATTTTATGCTAGCGGTTACAGATACGCAGTATTTT.

Many counts were recorded for this clonotype. V gene TRBV28 combines with J gene TRBJ2-1; TRBD2 agrees at 12 bases. Germline V gene lookup returns CDR1 MDHEN and CDR2 SYDVKM. Trimming removed 6 bases from V and 2 bases from J; junction bases left unmatched: 5. The CDR3 consists of 16 residues. CDR3: CASSPTSGRTYNEQFF. DNA for the CDR3: TGTGCCAGCAGCCCGACTAGCGGGAGAACCTACAATGAGCAGTTCTTC.

In its sample, this clonotype was seen many times. This chain connects TRBV3-1 to TRBJ2-6, with D possibly TRBD1 on 6 matching bases. The CDR3 loop spans 17 amino acids. The germline V gene has CDR1 LGHDT and CDR2 YNNKEL (reference sequence). The V end was cut by 6 bases, the J end by 1 base, with 16 bases between. CDR3 coding DNA: TGTGCCAGCAGTCCAGGACGAGACAGGTCTGGGGCCAACGTCCTGACTTTC. Protein product: CASSPGRDRSGANVLTF. Combining the CDR3 with reference TRBV3-1 and TRBJ2-6 gives the whole variable domain DTAVSQTPKYLVTQMGNDKSIKCEQNLGHDTMYWYKQDSKKFLKIMFSYNNKELIINETVPNRFSPKSPDKAHLNLHINSLELGDSAVYFCASSPGRDRSGANVLTFGAGSRLTVL.

This clonotype was picked up many times. This clone may be a read error of a much larger clone one base away. DNA for the CDR3: TGTGCCAGCAGTCGGTCCGGAAAATCCGAGCAGTACTTC. It translates to CASSRSGKSEQYF. The chain couples TRBV11-1 to TRBJ2-7; D is unclear. V lost 6 bases and J lost 6, with 15 bases in between. CDR3 length: 13 residues. Germline V gene sequence: CDR1 SGHAT, CDR2 FQDESV (reference sequence).

In its sample, this clonotype was seen many times. A read error is likely, as this CDR3 ends without the conserved phenylalanine or tryptophan. V gene TRBV9 combines with J gene TRBJ2-1, with D hard to call. Between the trimmed V and J ends, which lost 0 bases and 4 bases, there was a span of 5 bases. The CDR3 is 13 amino acids. CDR1 is SGDLS and CDR2 is YYNGEE in the germline V gene. The CDR3 DNA reads TGTGCCAGCAGCGTAGGCCAGTACAATGAGCAGTTCTCC. Translation: CASSVGQYNEQFS.

This clonotype has a count of ten or more. The CDR3: CASSAYLAEGTDTQYF. In DNA form, the CDR3 reads TGCGCCAGCAGCGCATATCTAGCGGAGGGGACAGATACGCAGTATTTT. The J gene is TRBJ2-3, the V gene TRBV5-1, with 7 bases fitting TRBD2. Germline values: CDR1 SGHRS, CDR2 YFSETQ. The V and J ends lost 4 bases and 3 bases, in that order; junction bases with no gene match: 11. CDR3 length: 16 amino acids.

This clonotype was seen a few times. The chain has TRBV5-1 and TRBJ1-1; 11 bases map to TRBD1. Germline assignment: CDR1 SGHRS and CDR2 YFSETQ. After removal of 0 bases from V and 0 bases from J, the junction contained 13 bases not matched to a gene. This CDR3 comprises 20 residues. CDR3 loop: CASSLAGFRTGGLMNTEAFF. The CDR3 DNA reads as TGCGCCAGCAGCTTGGCAGGTTTCCGGACAGGGGGCCTCATGAACACTGAAGCTTTCTTT.

In its sample, this clonotype was seen many times. The V and J genes are TRBV24-1 and TRBJ2-7, with D perhaps being TRBD1 or TRBD2 (5 bases each). CDR1 KGHDR and CDR2 SFDVKD come from the germline V gene. The CDR3 loop spans 13 amino acids. V was trimmed by 5 bases and J by 4 bases, leaving 11 bases between them. The CDR3, as DNA: TGTGCCACCAGTGCCCAGGGACGGTACGAGCAGTACTTC. Translating it yields CATSAQGRYEQYF.

Details on this clonotype: A much larger clone sits a single nucleotide away, making a read error possible. The chain joins TRBV5-6 to TRBJ2-1; 8 bases agree with TRBD2. The CDR3 loop spans 16 amino acids. Germline assignment: CDR1 SGHDT and CDR2 YYEEEE. In DNA form, the CDR3 reads TGTGCCAGCAGCTTGGAGCTAGCGGGTCACTACAATGAGCAGCTCTTC. Its translation: CASSLELAGHYNEQLF.

In regard to this clonotype: This may be a read error: a much more frequent sequence differs by one nucleotide. The chain has TRBV2 and TRBJ1-1; D is ambiguous. This CDR3 comprises 17 residues. Germline lookup yields CDR1 SNHLY and CDR2 FYNNEI. This chain's CDR3 is CASSELGVGRRNTEALF. CDR3 DNA: TGTGCCAGCAGTGAACTTGGGGTGGGGAGGAGGAACACTGAAGCTTTATTT. Complete variable domain (other parts from reference TRBV2 and TRBJ1-1): EPEVTQTPSHQVTQMGQEVILRCVPISNHLYFYWYRQILGQKVEFLVSFYNNEISEKSEIFDDQFSVERPDGSNFTLKIRSTKLEDSAMYFCASSELGVGRRNTEALFGQGTRLTVV.

As regards this clonotype: A much larger clone lies a single base off, so this may be a read error. The V gene is TRBV9, the J gene TRBJ2-1, with 9 bases aligning to TRBD1. This CDR3 region has 14 residues. The germline V gene encodes CDR1 SGDLS and CDR2 YYNGEE. The DNA of the CDR3 is TGTGCCAGCAGCTTCCGGGACAGGGCGGCTAAGCAGTCCTTC. It specifies CASSFRDRAAKQSF.

At least ten counts were recorded for this clonotype. The chain joins TRBV20-1 to TRBJ2-5; D not certain. Trimming took off 3 bases at V and 3 bases at J, with 8 bases between the two ends. Per the germline V gene, CDR1 is DFQATT and CDR2 is SNEGSKA (reference sequence). The CDR3 is made up of 12 amino acids. Here the CDR3 DNA reads TGCAGTGCTAGCCAAAACAAAGAGACCCAGTACTTC. This encodes CSASQNKETQYF.

The chain links TRBV24-1 to TRBJ1-1; D is perhaps TRBD1 (5 bases). The CDR3 contains 13 residues. V was trimmed by 6 bases and J by 2 bases, leaving 9 bases between them. The germline V gene has CDR1 KGHDR and CDR2 SFDVKD. This chain's CDR3 is CATSIGGNTEAFF. Here the CDR3 DNA reads TGTGCCACCAGTATTGGGGGAAACACTGAAGCTTTCTTT.

To note about this clonotype: This clone may be a read error of a much larger clone one base away. V gene TRBV5-8 combines with J gene TRBJ2-1; D ambiguous. CDR1 SGHTS and CDR2 YDEGEE come from the germline V gene. V gave up 0 bases and J gave up 4 bases, with 17 bases separating them. The CDR3 is 17 residues long. The CDR3 here is CASSLAVPLFTYNEQFF. The DNA of the CDR3 is TGTGCCAGCAGCTTGGCCGTGCCGTTGTTTACATACAATGAGCAGTTCTTC. Full variable domain (remainder filled in from reference TRBV5-8 and TRBJ2-1): EAGVTQSPTHLIKTRGQQATLRCSPISGHTSVYWYQQALGLGLQFLLWYDEGEERNRGNFPPRFSGRQFPNYSSELNVNALELEDSALYLCASSLAVPLFTYNEQFFGPGTRLTVL.

This clonotype has a count of ten or more. The chain employs TRBV30 and TRBJ2-7; no clear D. The CDR3 covers 11 residues. Deletions cut 2 bases from V and 3 bases from J, with 5 bases between. Germline V gene sequence: CDR1 GTSNPN, CDR2 SVGIG (reference sequence). CDR3 DNA sequence: TGTGCCTGGAGTATCCGCTACGAGCAGTACTTC. Amino acids: CAWSIRYEQYF.

This clonotype was found many times. V and J are TRBV20-1 and TRBJ1-5; TRBD1 is a possible D gene (5 bases). The CDR3 totals 15 residues. V was clipped by 2 bases and J by 2 bases, with 13 bases between them. Germline values: CDR1 DFQATT, CDR2 SNEGSKA (reference sequence). This chain's CDR3 is CSARRRGQGNQPQHF. The CDR3, as DNA: TGCAGTGCTAGACGAAGGGGTCAGGGCAATCAGCCCCAGCATTTT.